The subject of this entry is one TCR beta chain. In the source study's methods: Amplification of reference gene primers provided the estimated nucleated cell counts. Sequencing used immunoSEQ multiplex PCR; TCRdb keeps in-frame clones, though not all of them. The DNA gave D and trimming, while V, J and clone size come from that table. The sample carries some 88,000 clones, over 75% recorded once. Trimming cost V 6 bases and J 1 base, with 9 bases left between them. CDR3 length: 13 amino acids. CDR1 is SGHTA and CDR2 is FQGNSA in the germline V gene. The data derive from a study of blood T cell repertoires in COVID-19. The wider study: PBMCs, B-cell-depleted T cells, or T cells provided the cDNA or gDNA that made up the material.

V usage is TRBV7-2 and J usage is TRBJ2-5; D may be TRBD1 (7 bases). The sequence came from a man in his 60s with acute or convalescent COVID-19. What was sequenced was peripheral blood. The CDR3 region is CASRQGGQETQYF. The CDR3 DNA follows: TGTGCCAGCAGGCAGGGGGGCCAAGAGACCCAGTACTTC.